Described below is a single T cell receptor beta chain sequence and its context. The data derive from a study of shared T cell receptors in the human thymus. TCRdb's copy holds only in-frame clones and misses some; the assay was immunoSEQ multiplex PCR. The repertoire has more than 550,000 clones, about 90% of them found once; the top ten carry roughly 0.0087%. These same records also appear under a second study, on human thymus T cells. That investigation notes: There appeared to be biased usage of V and J genes in thymic and blood repertoires.

Sequences were obtained from thymocytes. The sequence was collected from a boy under two years old with a congenital heart defect.

This CDR3 is CASSTRQGFNEQFF. The CDR3 DNA reads TGTGCCAGCAGCACGCGACAGGGGTTCAATGAGCAGTTCTTC. The chain recombines TRBV9 with TRBJ2-1; TRBD1 matches at 8 bases. Germline V gives CDR1 SGDLS, CDR2 YYNGEE. V lost 4 bases to trimming and J lost 6 bases; unmatched junction nucleotides: 6. CDR3 length: 14 amino acids.